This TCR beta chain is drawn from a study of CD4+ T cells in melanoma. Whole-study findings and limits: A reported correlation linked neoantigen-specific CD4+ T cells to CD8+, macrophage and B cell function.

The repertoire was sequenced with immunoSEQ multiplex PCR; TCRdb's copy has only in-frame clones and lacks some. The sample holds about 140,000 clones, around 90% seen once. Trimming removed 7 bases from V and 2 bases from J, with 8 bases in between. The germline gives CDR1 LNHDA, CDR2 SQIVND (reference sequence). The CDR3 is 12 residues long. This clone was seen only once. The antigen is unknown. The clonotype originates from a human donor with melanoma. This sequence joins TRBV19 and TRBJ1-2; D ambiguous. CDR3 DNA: TGTGCCAGTATGCGCAGAAACTATGGCTACACCTTC. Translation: CASMRRNYGYTF.